The 10 T cell receptor beta chains listed next were all sequenced from one sample in a study of blood T cell repertoires in COVID-19. TCRdb's copy holds only in-frame clones and misses some; the assay was immunoSEQ multiplex PCR. The repertoire holds approximately 100,000 clones, around 85% seen once, with roughly 3% in the top ten. Material: PBMCs or T cells enriched from blood (not recorded which). These receptors were obtained from a woman aged 50 to 60 who had recovered from COVID-19.

The CDR3 DNA sequence: TGTGCCAGCGGGGGGACAGTGAGCTCCTACAATGAGCAGTTCTTC. Its translation is CASGGTVSSYNEQFF. The V gene is TRBV28, the J gene TRBJ2-1, with D perhaps TRBD1 (7 bases). Between the trimmed V and J ends, which lost 8 bases and 0 bases, there was a span of 14 bases. Per germline, CDR1 MDHEN and CDR2 SYDVKM. This CDR3 is built from 15 residues.

The chain recombines TRBV5-1 with TRBJ2-5; 12 bases are a match to TRBD2. Unmatched junction bases numbered 5, after V lost 0 bases and J lost 5 bases. The CDR3 is made up of 16 amino acids. The germline V gene has CDR1 SGHRS and CDR2 YFSETQ. Written as DNA, the CDR3 is TGCGCCAGCAGCTTGGAGACTAGCGGGAGTCGTGAGACCCAGTACTTC. This sequence encodes CASSLETSGSRETQYF.

The chain recombines TRBV4-1 with TRBJ2-1; 10 bases are a match to TRBD2. The CDR3 loop spans 16 amino acids. Looked up from germline, CDR1 is MGHRA and CDR2 is YSYEKL. Trimming removed 4 bases from V and 4 bases from J; junction bases left unmatched: 7. The CDR3, as DNA: TGCGCCAGCAGCCTTGAGCGGGAGGGCCTATACAATGAGCAGTTCTTC. Its translation is CASSLEREGLYNEQFF.

V gene TRBV5-1 combines with J gene TRBJ2-5, with TRBD2 identical over 7 bases. The CDR3 is 16 amino acids. CDR1 SGHRS and CDR2 YFSETQ come from the germline V gene. J was trimmed by 5 bases and V by 0 bases; bases with no gene match: 10. The CDR3 region is CASSLGSGAGRETQYF. The CDR3 DNA sequence: TGCGCCAGCAGCTTGGGGAGCGGGGCCGGTCGGGAGACCCAGTACTTC.

The chain combines TRBV21-1 with TRBJ1-2; the table calls TRBD1, which could not be checked here. TRBV21-1 is recorded as a pseudogene. This CDR3 is 12 amino acids long. CDR3 sequence reads: CASSPWTARYTF. As DNA, the CDR3 is TGTGCCAGCAGCCCCTGGACAGCACGCTACACCTTC.

This rearrangement joins TRBV7-2 to TRBJ1-6; the match to TRBD1 covers 7 bases. Germline CDR1 and CDR2: SGHTA and FQGNSA. There are 15 residues in the CDR3. The junction had 8 bases not matched to a gene; V was cut back by 3 bases and J by 9 bases. The CDR3 here is CASSLTPGQSSPLHF. CDR3 bases: TGTGCCAGCAGCTTGACTCCGGGACAGAGTTCACCCCTCCACTTT.

This CDR3 reads CASSLMGQVNTEAFF. In nucleotides, the CDR3 is TGCGCCAGCAGCTTGATGGGACAGGTGAACACTGAAGCTTTCTTT. J is TRBJ1-1 and V is TRBV5-1; 8 nucleotides align to TRBD1. The length of the CDR3 is 15 residues. Germline-derived CDR1 and CDR2 are SGHRS and YFSETQ. Trimming removed 1 base from V and 0 bases from J; junction bases left unmatched: 2. Complete variable domain (other parts from reference TRBV5-1 and TRBJ1-1): KAGVTQTPRYLIKTRGQQVTLSCSPISGHRSVSWYQQTPGQGLQFLFEYFSETQRNKGNFPGRFSGRQFSNSRSEMNVSTLELGDSALYLCASSLMGQVNTEAFFGQGTRLTVV.

The rearrangement links TRBV9 to TRBJ1-1, with D perhaps matching TRBD1 (5 bases). The V end lost 4 bases, the J end lost 7 bases, and 14 bases lay between the germline ends. Germline V gene sequence: CDR1 SGDLS, CDR2 YYNGEE. The length of the CDR3 is 13 residues. The CDR3, as DNA: TGTGCCAGCAGCTCCGGGGGGGGAGATGAAGCTTTCTTT. Protein: CASSSGGGDEAFF.

The chain couples TRBV10-3 to TRBJ2-3; D remains ambiguous. Germline V gene sequence: CDR1 ENHRY, CDR2 SYGVKD. The CDR3 is 14 amino acids. V was clipped by 2 bases and J by 0 bases, with 6 bases between them. Here the CDR3 DNA reads TGTGCCATCAGTGAGGGCAGAAGCACAGATACGCAGTATTTT. This encodes CAISEGRSTDTQYF.

This chain uses TRBV30 with TRBJ1-3, with D hard to call. V lost 0 bases, J lost 0 bases, and 6 bases lay in between. CDR3 length: 14 residues. CDR1 is GTSNPN and CDR2 is SVGIG in the germline V gene (reference sequence). The CDR3 DNA reads as TGTGCCTGGAGTGTAGAGAGCTCTGGAAACACCATATATTTT. Translated: CAWSVESSGNTIYF.